This TCR beta chain was documented in a study of shared clonotypes between healthy human individuals. Sequencing used immunoSEQ multiplex PCR; TCRdb keeps in-frame clones, though not all of them. The profile shows some 980,000 clones, over 60% of them singletons. The study's findings and limits: Naive subsets generally had larger estimated richness than memory subsets. Across four donors, naive CD4 shared around 5.1%, naive CD8 around 4%, memory CD4 approximately 2.5%, memory CD8 around 0.42%. Incomplete sequencing of sorted subsets was indicated by rarefaction despite large depth.

This clone occurred a few times. Antigen: not known. The sequencing input was memory CD4+ T cells sorted from blood. Described subset: CD45RA-negative fraction. This clonotype originated in a man between 18 and 35 years old in good health.

In DNA, the CDR3 is TGTGCCAGCAGTGAAGGGACTTCCCTAAGCACAGATACGCAGTATTTT. Its translation: CASSEGTSLSTDTQYF. The V call is TRBV6-1, the J call TRBJ2-3, with TRBD2 as a possible D gene (5 bases). The CDR3 runs 16 residues. Germline CDR1 reads MNHNS; CDR2 reads SASEGT. Trimming left V 1 base short and J 0 bases short, with 11 bases between.